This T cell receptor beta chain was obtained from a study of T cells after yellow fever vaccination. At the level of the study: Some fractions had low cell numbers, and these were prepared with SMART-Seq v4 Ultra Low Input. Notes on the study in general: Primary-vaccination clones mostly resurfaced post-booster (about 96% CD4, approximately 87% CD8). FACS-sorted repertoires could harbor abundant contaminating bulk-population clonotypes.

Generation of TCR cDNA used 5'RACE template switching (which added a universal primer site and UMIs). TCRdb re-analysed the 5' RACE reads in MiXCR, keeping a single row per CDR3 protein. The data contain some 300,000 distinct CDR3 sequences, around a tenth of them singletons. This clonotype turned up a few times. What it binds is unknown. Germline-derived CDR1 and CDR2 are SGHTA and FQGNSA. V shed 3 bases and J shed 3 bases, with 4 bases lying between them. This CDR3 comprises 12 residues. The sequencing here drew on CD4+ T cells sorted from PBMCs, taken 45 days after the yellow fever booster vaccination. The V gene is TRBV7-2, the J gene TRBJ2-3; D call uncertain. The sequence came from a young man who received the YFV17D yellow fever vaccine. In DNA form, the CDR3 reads TGTGCCAGCAGCTTCATAACAGATACGCAGTATTTT. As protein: CASSFITDTQYF.